The clone carrying this T cell receptor beta chain was seen only once. What it binds is not known. The data stem from a study of T cell clones after liver transplantation. Looking at the study overall: Post-transplant blood was tracked for graft-donor-reactive T cell clones identified in a pre-transplant mixed lymphocyte reaction.

The method was immunoSEQ multiplex PCR; TCRdb's version includes in-frame clones alone and lacks a portion of them. The table shows roughly 49,000 clones, with roughly 70% occurring only once. Findings and caveats of the study: Circulating graft-donor-reactive CD4 TCRbeta sequences fell significantly post-transplant in most of the 8 subjects. Conclusions were preliminary, with small, heterogeneous patient groups. Compared with third party-reactive sequences, donor-reactive ones declined more, independent of withdrawal success.

The germline V gene encodes CDR1 LNHDA and CDR2 SQIVND (reference sequence). The CDR3 is 17 amino acids. V lost 5 bases, J lost 4 bases, and 18 bases lay in between. The source of this sequence is a human patient who received a liver transplant. The graft donor may be the source of some T cells. The chain links TRBV19 to TRBJ2-6; D is undetermined. Sample: CD4+ T cells from blood, taken approximately 54 months after liver transplant. Written as DNA, the CDR3 is TGTGCCAGTAGTGAGCGCCGGGCCCAGGCAGGGGCCAACGTCCTGACTTTC. Its translation is CASSERRAQAGANVLTF.